This TCR beta chain comes out of a study of blood T cell repertoires in COVID-19 (dated by TCRdb to between 2020 and 2021). Regarding the research as a whole: Samples covering the acute and convalescent phases of COVID-19 were provided by collaborators in the United States, Italy and Spain. The material from the prospective study consisted of cDNA or gDNA derived from T cells, B-cell-depleted T cells, or PBMCs. Deeply sampled blood TCRbeta repertoires from subjects exposed to, actively infected with, or recovered from COVID-19 were included in the dataset. The repertoires were released in a freely available public database intended as a resource for research on the immune response to SARS-CoV-2. Samples were obtained from the ongoing ImmuneRACE study (first 160 participants) and from over 1,000 subjects provided by 6 global collaborators. Nearly every sample came with metadata listing a de-identified subject ID, COVID-19 status, age in years and sex. Where available, HLA class I and class II types were taken from metadata supplied by the sample provider and were not determined by assay-based typing. Study-wide findings and limitations: The quantity of clinical and demographic metadata differed by source and by participant and was supplied without curation.

TCRbeta CDR3 regions were amplified from genomic DNA by means of the immunoSEQ Assay, a bias-controlled multiplex PCR. Concerning the study's data processing: Within the assay, amplification of reference gene primers was used to estimate how many nucleated cells each sample contained. To quantify the absolute abundance of each unique TCRbeta CDR3 rearrangement, sequence reads were collapsed and filtered. For each sample, productive Simpson clonality was calculated as the square root of Simpson's diversity index over productive rearrangements. The table was pulled from immuneACCESS by TCRdb, which kept in-frame rearrangements only. Such tables lose some clones; where checked, under half of the loss comes from unresolved V genes, and the rest has no known cause. V, J and clone size are taken as reported in that table, and D and trimming were inferred from the DNA itself. The sample yields 250,000 to 350,000 clones; around 90% were counted once. About 4.5% of the sample goes to the ten largest clones.

A note on this clone: Its antigen remains unidentified. Qualities for individual bases were not recorded, and no much larger clone is one base off.

Participants in the prospective study were aged about 18 to 89 years, lived in about two dozen United States geographic areas, and enrolled through a virtual design. To assign participants to cohorts, the prospective study relied on clinical history that participants themselves reported in a screening survey and a study questionnaire. Each participant in the prospective study had whole blood, serum and a nasopharyngeal or oropharyngeal swab collected by mobile phlebotomists. Prospective study participants could optionally give additional blood draws and questionnaires over a roughly two-month period. Before DNA extraction, prospective study blood samples were shipped either frozen or at room temperature. The TCR was taken from a woman aged 18-35 years with acute COVID-19. The specimen sequenced was PBMCs or T cells enriched from blood (not recorded which).

The base sequence is TGTGCCAGCAGCGTAGCTCCAGGGTTGGGTTCTGGAAACACCATATATTTT. Translation gives CASSVAPGLGSGNTIYF. The sequence joins TRBV9 to TRBJ1-3; TRBD1 is a possible D gene, resting on 5 matching bases. Per the germline V gene, SGDLS is the CDR1 and YYNGEE is the CDR2. V sheds 0 bases and J sheds 1 base, leaving 14 bases between their ends. Taken from cysteine to phenylalanine, the CDR3 has 17 residues. Left in the record is the CDR3 DNA by itself, 51 bases read in frame from the first base.